The 14 T cell receptor beta chains below were found in one sample sequenced in a study of cytomegalovirus exposure and HLA in healthy donors (dated by TCRdb to between 2016 and 2019). The receptor library was made with the immunoSEQ multiplex PCR assay. For the multiplex PCR, a mixture combining 60 forward primers for TCR Vbeta segments and 13 reverse primers for TCR Jbeta segments was used. TCRdb re-hosts the immuneACCESS table, in-frame sequences only. Its copies lack some clones; in the studies checked, an unresolved V gene accounts for under half of them, and the cause for the rest is not known. A total of around 130,000 clones appear in this sample, roughly 80% of them only once. The ten largest clones take up 1.2% of the sample. Source material: PBMCs. The receptors here all came from a girl aged 2 to 9 in good health and CMV-seronegative.

This chain connects TRBV9 to TRBJ2-2; D unclear. Trimming shortened V by 0 bases and J by 5 bases, and 2 bases separated the two germline ends. This CDR3 contains 12 residues. Germline CDR1 is SGDLS and CDR2 is YYNGEE. The CDR3 spells CASSVVTGELFF. CDR3 bases: TGTGCCAGCAGCGTAGTAACCGGGGAGCTGTTTTTT.

V usage is TRBV19 and J usage is TRBJ2-1; D gene ambiguous. Trimming stripped 6 bases from V and 3 bases from J, with 3 bases between. Germline assignment: CDR1 LNHDA and CDR2 SQIVND (reference sequence). The CDR3 is 11 residues long. This CDR3 is CASSVYNEQFF. The CDR3 region has the DNA TGTGCCAGTAGCGTCTACAATGAGCAGTTCTTC.

The chain links TRBV19 to TRBJ1-2; D is perhaps TRBD1 (6 bases). V dropped 3 bases and J dropped 0 bases, with 17 bases sitting between them. The CDR3 is 17 amino acids. Germline CDR1 and CDR2: LNHDA and SQIVND (reference sequence). Here the CDR3 DNA reads TGTGCCAGTAGTATTGCCAATCCAGGGGTTTCTAACTATGGCTACACCTTC. As protein: CASSIANPGVSNYGYTF.

This sequence joins TRBV9 and TRBJ1-4; D uncertain. This CDR3 has 15 residues. V lost 4 bases and J 6 bases, leaving 16 bases between the germline ends. Germline CDR1 reads SGDLS; CDR2 reads YYNGEE. CDR3 sequence: CASSQGPSGDEKLFF. As DNA, the CDR3 is TGTGCCAGCAGCCAAGGACCCTCCGGGGATGAAAAACTGTTTTTT.

The J gene is TRBJ2-2, the V gene TRBV11-1, with TRBD2 matching 8 bases. CDR3 size: 14 residues. Unmatched junction bases numbered 2, after V lost 6 bases and J lost 2 bases. CDR1 and CDR2 from the germline V gene are SGHAT and FQDESV (reference sequence). The DNA of the CDR3 is TGTGCCAGCAGATGGACTAGCAACACCGGGGAGCTGTTTTTT. Encoded protein: CASRWTSNTGELFF.

The chain recombines TRBV28 with TRBJ2-1, with TRBD1 identical over 8 bases. The germline CDR1 and CDR2 sequences are MDHEN and SYDVKM. V lost 6 bases, J lost 2 bases, and 3 bases stayed unmatched. This CDR3 is built from 14 residues. CDR3: CASRRQGTYNEQFF. In nucleotides, the CDR3 is TGTGCCAGCAGGAGACAGGGGACCTACAATGAGCAGTTCTTC.

The chain joins TRBV10-3 to TRBJ2-5; D uncertain. V lost 6 bases and J lost 5, with 13 bases in between. The CDR3 covers 13 residues. CDR1 and CDR2 (germline): ENHRY, SYGVKD. CDR3 amino acids: CAISQRSGETQYF. CDR3 in DNA: TGTGCCATCAGCCAGAGATCCGGGGAGACCCAGTACTTC.

CDR3 residues: CANLGVAGGGSYEQYF. DNA of the CDR3: TGTGCCAACCTCGGGGTAGCGGGAGGGGGCTCCTACGAGCAGTACTTC. The genes are TRBV2 and TRBJ2-7; 11 positions agree with TRBD2. J lost 0 bases, V lost 10 bases, and 11 bases had no gene match. The CDR3 loop spans 16 amino acids. The V gene's germline CDR1 is SNHLY and CDR2 FYNNEI.

This chain uses TRBV5-1 with TRBJ2-6; 8 bases fit TRBD2. The CDR3 has 16 amino acids. Germline V gene data show CDR1 as SGHRS and CDR2 as YFSETQ. V lost 2 bases and J lost 4; bases outside the gene matches: 5. CDR3 residues: CASSLAGVWGANVLTF. CDR3 nucleotide sequence: TGCGCCAGCAGCTTAGCGGGAGTGTGGGGGGCCAACGTCCTGACTTTC.

This clone was seen a single time. The V and J genes are TRBV9 and TRBJ2-3; D is unclear. V lost 0 bases and J 2 bases, leaving 13 bases between the germline ends. CDR1 SGDLS and CDR2 YYNGEE come from the germline V gene. CDR3 length equals 16 residues. CDR3 sequence reads: CASSVALAESTDTQYF. The CDR3 nucleotides are TGTGCCAGCAGCGTAGCGTTGGCGGAATCCACAGATACGCAGTATTTT.

This clone was counted between two and nine times. The sample contains more than one DNA sequence encoding this CDR3. This chain links TRBV4-1 with TRBJ2-3, with TRBD2 identical over 8 bases. The germline CDR1 and CDR2 sequences are MGHRA and YSYEKL. J lost 0 bases, V lost 0 bases, and 2 bases had no gene match. The CDR3 loop spans 16 amino acids. The CDR3 nucleotides are TGCGCCAGCAGCCAAGATCCTAGCGGGAGCACAGATACGCAGTATTTT. Encoded protein: CASSQDPSGSTDTQYF.

The chain employs TRBV7-2 and TRBJ2-3; D unclear. The CDR3 covers 12 residues. Germline V gene lookup returns CDR1 SGHTA and CDR2 FQGNSA. V was shortened by 1 base and J by 5 bases, with 4 bases between the two germline ends. The CDR3 DNA is TGTGCCAGCAGCTTAGTTCAAGATACGCAGTATTTT. Translated: CASSLVQDTQYF.

The chain recombines TRBV20-1 with TRBJ1-2; 9 nucleotides line up with TRBD1. The CDR3 extends over 11 amino acids. The V segment lost 6 bases and the J segment 11 bases; nucleotides outside the gene matches: 7. Germline assignment: CDR1 DFQATT and CDR2 SNEGSKA (reference sequence). CDR3 region: CSAYGQGFYTF. CDR3 sequence (DNA): TGCAGTGCCTACGGACAGGGGTTTTACACCTTC.

The chain couples TRBV19 to TRBJ2-5, with D possibly being TRBD2 (5 bases). The V end lost 7 bases, the J end lost 4 bases, and 13 bases lay between the germline ends. Germline values: CDR1 LNHDA, CDR2 SQIVND (reference sequence). The CDR3 spans 13 residues. This CDR3 reads CASIGPSRETQYF. For the CDR3, the DNA is TGTGCCAGTATCGGGCCTAGCCGAGAGACCCAGTACTTC.